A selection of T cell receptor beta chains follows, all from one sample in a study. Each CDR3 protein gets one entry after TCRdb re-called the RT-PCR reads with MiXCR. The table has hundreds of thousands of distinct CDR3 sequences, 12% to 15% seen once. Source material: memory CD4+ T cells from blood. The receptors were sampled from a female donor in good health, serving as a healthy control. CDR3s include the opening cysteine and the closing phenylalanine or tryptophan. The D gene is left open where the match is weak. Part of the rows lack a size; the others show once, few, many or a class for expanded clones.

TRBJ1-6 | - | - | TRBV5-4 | TGTGCCAGCAGCTTGATACAGGGAGCTTCACCCCTCCACTTT | CASSLIQGASPLHF
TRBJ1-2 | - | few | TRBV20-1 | TGCAGTGCTATTGAACGTGGGGGGCTTGGCTACACCTTC | CSAIERGGLGYTF
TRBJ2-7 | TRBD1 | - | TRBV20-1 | TGCAGTGCGGTCGACAGGGGTAACTCCTACGAGCAGTACTTC | CSAVDRGNSYEQYF
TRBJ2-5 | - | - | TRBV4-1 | TGCGCCAGCAGCCAAGAGCAGAGACAGCCCCAGTACTTC | CASSQEQRQPQYF
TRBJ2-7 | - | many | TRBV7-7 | TGTGCTAGCAGCTTTAGGTCCGGGGACGAGCAGTACTTC | CASSFRSGDEQYF
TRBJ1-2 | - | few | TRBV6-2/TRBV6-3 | TGTGCCAGCAGTTACGAGGGACCTAGCCTTAACTATGGCTACACCTTC | CASSYEGPSLNYGYTF
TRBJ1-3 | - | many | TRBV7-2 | TGTGCCAGCAGCTTAGCGTCGGTCACCTCTGGAAACACCATATATTTT | CASSLASVTSGNTIYF
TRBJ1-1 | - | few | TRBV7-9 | TGTGCCAGCAGCTCCGGGACAAAGAGGGTGAGGGGTCTGAACACTGAAGCTTTCTTT | CASSSGTKRVRGLNTEAFF
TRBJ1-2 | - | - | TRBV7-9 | TGTGCCACCACCAGTTCGGATGGCTACACCTTC | CATTSSDGYTF
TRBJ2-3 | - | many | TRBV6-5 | TGTGCCAGCAGTTACACAGGCTCTAGCACAGATACGCAGTATTTT | CASSYTGSSTDTQYF
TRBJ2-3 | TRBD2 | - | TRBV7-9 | TGTGCCAGCAGCCAACTAGCGGGAGGGGTAGATACGCAGTATTTT | CASSQLAGGVDTQYF
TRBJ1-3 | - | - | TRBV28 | TGTGCCAGCCCTTTCCCACGGACCTCTGGAAACACCATATATTTT | CASPFPRTSGNTIYF
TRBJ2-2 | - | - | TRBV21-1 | TGTGCCAGCAGCAAAGCTTCGGGGGAATTTTGTCTAGCGGGACAGACCGGGGAGCTGTTTTTT | CASSKASGEFCLAGQTGELFF
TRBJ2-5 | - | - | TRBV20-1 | TGCAGTGCTACTCGCAGGGGAAAGATGCAAGAGACCCAGTACTTC | CSATRRGKMQETQYF
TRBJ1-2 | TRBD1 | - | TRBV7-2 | TGTGCCAGCAGCTCACAGGGGCCTGGCTATGGCTACACCTTC | CASSSQGPGYGYTF
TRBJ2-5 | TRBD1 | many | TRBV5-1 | TGTGCCAGCAGCTGGGGACAGGGAGAGACCCAGTACTTC | CASSWGQGETQYF
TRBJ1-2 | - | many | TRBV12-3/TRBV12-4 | TGTGCCAGCAGTTTATATCAGGGGCCCTACACCTTC | CASSLYQGPYTF
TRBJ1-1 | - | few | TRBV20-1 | TGCAGTGCTAGAGAATTTCGGGGGGCCGGAGCTGAAGCTTTCTTT | CSAREFRGAGAEAFF
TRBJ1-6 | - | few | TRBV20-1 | TGCAGTGCTAGAGACAGCCAGGGAAATTCACCCCTCCACTTT | CSARDSQGNSPLHF
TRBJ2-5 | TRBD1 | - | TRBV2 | TGTGCCAGCAGGTCACAGGGGGACGGACAGGAGACCCAGTACTTC | CASRSQGDGQETQYF
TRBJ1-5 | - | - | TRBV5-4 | TGTGCCAGCAGCTTGTCCAGATCTGGAGCCCAGCATTTT | CASSLSRSGAQHF
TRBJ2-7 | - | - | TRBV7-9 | TGTGCCAGCAGCTTTAATCGTCAACAGCAGTCCTACGAGCAGTACTTC | CASSFNRQQQSYEQYF
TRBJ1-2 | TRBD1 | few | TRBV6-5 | TGTGCCAGCAGTTACACAACAAACAGGGGGGTTTCGGACTATGGCTACACCTTC | CASSYTTNRGVSDYGYTF
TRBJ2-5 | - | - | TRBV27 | TGTGCCAGCAGTTCACAGGGCCCCCGTGGGACCCAGTACTTC | CASSSQGPRGTQYF
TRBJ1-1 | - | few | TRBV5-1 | TGCGCCAGCAGCTTGAAAGGGGGAGACACTGAAGCTTTCTTT | CASSLKGGDTEAFF
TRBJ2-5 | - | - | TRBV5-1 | TGCGCCAGCAGGACGGAACCCAGCCAAGAGACCCAGTACTTC | CASRTEPSQETQYF
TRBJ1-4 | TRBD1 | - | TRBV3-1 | TGTGCCAGCAGCCCAGGGGGGCGGAAACTGTTTTTT | CASSPGGRKLFF
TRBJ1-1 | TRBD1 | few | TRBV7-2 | TGTGCCAGCAGCTTAGACGGGACAGGGGTAGGGGCTTTCTTT | CASSLDGTGVGAFF
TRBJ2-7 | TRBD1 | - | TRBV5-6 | TGTGCCAGCAACCCGCTGGGGACAGGGAGCTACGAGCAGTACTTC | CASNPLGTGSYEQYF
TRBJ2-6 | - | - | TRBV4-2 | TGTGCCAGCAGCCAAGGGACACGCTCTGGGGCCAACGTCCTGACTTTC | CASSQGTRSGANVLTF
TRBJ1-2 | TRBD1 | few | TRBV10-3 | TGTGCCATCAGACGACAGGGTGGGGCCTATGGCTACACCTTC | CAIRRQGGAYGYTF
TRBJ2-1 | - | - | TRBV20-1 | TGCAGTGCTAGTCTTACAGCTAGCTCCTACAATGAGCAGTTCTTC | CSASLTASSYNEQFF
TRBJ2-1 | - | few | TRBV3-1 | TGTGCCAGCAGCGTGCTCTCCGGTGATGAGCAGTTCTTC | CASSVLSGDEQFF
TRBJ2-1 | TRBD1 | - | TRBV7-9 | TGTGCCAGCAGCCCCAAGGGACAGTGGGAGAACAATGAGCAGTTCTTC | CASSPKGQWENNEQFF
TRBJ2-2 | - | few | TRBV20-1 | TGCAGTGCTAGAACCATACAGGGTGCGAACACCGGGGAGCTGTTTTTT | CSARTIQGANTGELFF
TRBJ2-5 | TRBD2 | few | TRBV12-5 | TGTGCTAGTGGTTTGGACACGGGACTAGCGGGACAAGAGACCCAGTACTTC | CASGLDTGLAGQETQYF
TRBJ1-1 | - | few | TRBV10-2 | TGCGCCAGCAGTGATCAGGGATCGAGCACTGAAGCTTTCTTT | CASSDQGSSTEAFF
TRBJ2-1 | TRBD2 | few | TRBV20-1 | TGCAGTGCTCCGATAGCGGGAGTTAATGAGCAGTTCTTC | CSAPIAGVNEQFF
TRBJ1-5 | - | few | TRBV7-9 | TGTGCCAGCAGCTCGGACAGCTCGCCCCAGCATTTT | CASSSDSSPQHF
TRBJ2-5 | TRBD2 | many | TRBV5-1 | TGCGCCAGCAGCAGCGGACTAGCGGGAGGGAACCAAGAGACCCAGTACTTC | CASSSGLAGGNQETQYF
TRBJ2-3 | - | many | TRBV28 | TGTGCCAGCAGTCAGACCCCTGGGATCCATACGCAGTATTTT | CASSQTPGIHTQYF
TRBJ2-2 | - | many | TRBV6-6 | TGTGCCAGCGGACAGATGAACACCGGGGAGCTGTTTTTT | CASGQMNTGELFF
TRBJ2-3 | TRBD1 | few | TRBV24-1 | TGTGCCACCAGTGACCCACAGGGGATCGGCACAGATACGCAGTATTTT | CATSDPQGIGTDTQYF
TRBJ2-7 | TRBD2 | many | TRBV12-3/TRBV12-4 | TGTGCCAGCAGTCTCGGGGTAGCGGGTCCCTACGAGCAGTACTTC | CASSLGVAGPYEQYF
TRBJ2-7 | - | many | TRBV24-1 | TGTGCCACCAGTGATATGGGACGCGAGCAGTACTTC | CATSDMGREQYF
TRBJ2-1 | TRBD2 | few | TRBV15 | TGTGCCACCAGCAGAGATGTCAGACTAGCGGGAGGACGGAATGAGCAGTTCTTC | CATSRDVRLAGGRNEQFF